Following are 27 T cell receptor beta chains from one sample sequenced in a study of STAT5B mutations in CD4+ large granular lymphocyte leukemia (dated 2022 in TCRdb). The library relied on the immunoSEQ multiplex PCR assay. Drawn from immuneACCESS, this table holds only the in-frame rearrangements with V and J called that TCRdb kept. Clones are partly lost; checked studies trace under half to an unresolved V gene and leave the rest unexplained. Recorded for this sample are 48,000 or so clones; about 70% of them occurred a single time. The ten biggest clones cover about 1.5% of the sample. Sequenced: CD4+ T cells from blood buffy coats. The receptors derive from a human donor in good health.

The rearrangement joins TRBV30 to TRBJ2-5; 11 nucleotides align to TRBD2. The CDR3 has 17 amino acids. Germline CDR1 reads GTSNPN; CDR2 reads SVGIG (reference sequence). After removal of 4 bases from V and 5 bases from J, the junction contained 15 bases not matched to a gene. The chain's CDR3 is CAWTRLAGGPDRETQYF. The CDR3 bases are TGTGCCTGGACTCGGCTAGCGGGGGGCCCTGACCGGGAGACCCAGTACTTC.

The chain links TRBV5-1 to TRBJ2-5; TRBD2 agrees at 14 bases. Germline-derived CDR1 and CDR2 are SGHRS and YFSETQ. This CDR3 has 16 amino acids. J was trimmed by 5 bases and V by 4 bases; bases with no gene match: 7. The CDR3 loop reads CASSGGTSGGWETQYF. In DNA form, the CDR3 reads TGCGCCAGCAGCGGGGGGACTAGCGGGGGATGGGAGACCCAGTACTTC.

The rearrangement joins TRBV18 to TRBJ1-4; D is possibly TRBD1 (5 bases). Per germline, CDR1 KGHSH and CDR2 LQKENI. This CDR3 region has 14 residues. V lost 3 bases and J lost 3, with 8 bases in between. The CDR3 sequence: CASSPRGPNEKLFF. DNA of the CDR3: TGTGCCAGCTCACCGAGGGGCCCTAATGAAAAACTGTTTTTT.

Only a few counts were recorded for this clone. CDR3 loop: CASSYLESEGAFF. As DNA, the CDR3 is TGTGCCAGCAGTTACCTGGAATCGGAGGGAGCTTTCTTT. The chain has TRBV6-5 and TRBJ1-1; D is unresolved. This CDR3 spans 13 amino acids. Trimming took 2 bases from V and 10 from J, leaving 14 bases between them. The germline CDR1 and CDR2 sequences are MNHEY and SVGAGI.

This rearrangement joins TRBV6-6 to TRBJ1-2; the match to TRBD1 covers 9 bases. This CDR3 contains 15 residues. The junction had 10 bases not matched to a gene; V was cut back by 7 bases and J by 4 bases. The V gene's germline CDR1 is MNHNY and CDR2 SVGAGI (reference sequence). CDR3 DNA sequence: TGTGCCAGCACCTCTAGGGGACAGGGTGGCTATGGCTACACCTTC. Translation gives CASTSRGQGGYGYTF.

This rearrangement joins TRBV7-2 to TRBJ1-1; a possible D gene is TRBD1 (6 bases). V was clipped by 0 bases and J by 5 bases, with 10 bases between them. This CDR3 contains 14 residues. The germline gives CDR1 SGHTA, CDR2 FQGNSA. CDR3 DNA sequence: TGTGCCAGCAGCTTAGCGCAGGGGTGGACTGAAGCTTTCTTT. Its protein is CASSLAQGWTEAFF.

This chain connects TRBV7-2 to TRBJ2-1, with D tentatively TRBD2 (6 bases). V lost 2 bases to trimming and J lost 9 bases, with 17 bases between them. The germline CDR1 and CDR2 sequences are SGHTA and FQGNSA. This CDR3 is 15 amino acids long. CDR3 sequence reads: CASSLLGLVGSEQFF. The CDR3, as DNA: TGTGCCAGCAGCTTACTGGGACTCGTAGGGAGTGAGCAGTTCTTC.

Worth noting for this clone: The sample holds other DNA sequences that translate to the same CDR3. V gene TRBV15 combines with J gene TRBJ2-5; D not certain. The CDR3 covers 15 residues. V was shortened by 0 bases and J by 2 bases, with 10 bases between the two germline ends. Germline V gene lookup returns CDR1 LNHNV and CDR2 YYDKDF (reference sequence). CDR3 residues: CATSRDLGPQETQYF. The CDR3 nucleotides are TGTGCCACCAGCAGAGATCTCGGGCCACAAGAGACCCAGTACTTC.

The rearrangement links TRBV7-3 to TRBJ2-1; possibly TRBD1 for D (6 bases). Trimming left V 5 bases short and J 8 bases short, with 16 bases between. This CDR3 has 14 residues. The germline V gene encodes CDR1 SGHTA and CDR2 FQGTGA. CDR3 sequence reads: CASSRGQHGDEQFF. The CDR3 coding sequence is TGTGCCAGCAGCCGCGGACAGCATGGGGATGAGCAGTTCTTC.

The J gene is TRBJ1-6, the V gene TRBV27; 10 bases fit TRBD1. Trimming cost V 8 bases and J 10 bases; bases outside gene matches: 5. The CDR3 has 13 amino acids. Germline V gene lookup returns CDR1 MNHEY and CDR2 SMNVEV (reference sequence). The CDR3 here is CASGTGDGSPLHF. CDR3 coding DNA: TGTGCCAGCGGGACAGGGGACGGCTCACCCCTCCACTTT.

This CDR3 is CASSLGAGQETQYF. CDR3 sequence (DNA): TGTGCCAGCAGCTTGGGGGCGGGGCAAGAGACCCAGTACTTC. The chain has TRBV5-5 and TRBJ2-5, with a weak D call TRBD2 (6 bases). Germline assignment: CDR1 SGHKS and CDR2 YYEKEE (reference sequence). V lost 0 bases, J lost 2 bases, and 8 bases lay in between. The CDR3 contains 14 residues.

This clone was counted only a few times. The chain links TRBV18 to TRBJ1-1; D is possibly TRBD1 (6 bases). Per the germline V gene, CDR1 is KGHSH and CDR2 is LQKENI. The CDR3 runs 14 residues. Trimming left V 6 bases short and J 1 base short, with 12 bases between. The CDR3: CASSPGVQNTEAFF. For the CDR3, the DNA is TGTGCCAGCTCGCCAGGGGTCCAGAACACTGAAGCTTTCTTT.

There are a few counts of this clone. The chain links TRBV10-3 to TRBJ2-5; 9 positions agree with TRBD2. This CDR3 is built from 17 residues. Unmatched junction bases numbered 11, after V lost 4 bases and J lost 2 bases. CDR1 and CDR2 from the germline V gene are ENHRY and SYGVKD. Here the CDR3 reads CAISVGSGGPIQETQYF. The CDR3 nucleotides read TGTGCCATCAGTGTGGGTAGCGGGGGACCTATACAAGAGACCCAGTACTTC.

This chain connects TRBV6-5 to TRBJ2-2, with D possibly being TRBD1 or TRBD2 (5 bases each). Germline values: CDR1 MNHEY, CDR2 SVGAGI. The CDR3 has 13 amino acids. Trimming stripped 7 bases from V and 6 bases from J, with 12 bases between. CDR3 bases: TGTGCCAGCACGAGGGTGGGGGCCGGGGAGCTGTTTTTT. Translating gives CASTRVGAGELFF.

The V gene is TRBV5-1, the J gene TRBJ2-2; D is unresolved. The CDR3 totals 15 residues. Germline loops: CDR1 SGHRS, CDR2 YFSETQ. Trimming stripped 0 bases from V and 0 bases from J, with 6 bases between. CDR3 DNA: TGCGCCAGCAGCTTGGTGACGACGAACACCGGGGAGCTGTTTTTT. This translates into CASSLVTTNTGELFF.

The J gene is TRBJ1-1, the V gene TRBV18, with TRBD1 as a possible D gene (5 bases). CDR3 length: 14 residues. With 1 base removed from V and 2 bases from J, the gap between germline ends came to 8 bases. Germline V lookup: CDR1 KGHSH, CDR2 LQKENI. CDR3 sequence: CASSPRGDNTEAFF. The CDR3 DNA reads as TGTGCCAGCTCACCACGGGGGGATAACACTGAAGCTTTCTTT.

This clone came up a few times. The V gene is TRBV19, the J gene TRBJ1-5, with D possibly TRBD1 on 5 matching bases. Between the trimmed V and J ends, which lost 7 bases and 0 bases, there was a span of 16 bases. The CDR3 loop spans 16 amino acids. Germline V gene lookup returns CDR1 LNHDA and CDR2 SQIVND (reference sequence). CDR3 protein: CASNHLQVYSNQPQHF. The CDR3 DNA follows: TGTGCCAGTAACCACCTACAGGTTTATAGCAATCAGCCCCAGCATTTT.

The gene calls are TRBV5-6 and TRBJ2-7; perhaps TRBD1 as D (6 bases). The CDR3 is 14 residues long. Germline V gene data show CDR1 as SGHDT and CDR2 as YYEEEE. V dropped 0 bases and J dropped 3 bases, with 10 bases sitting between them. This CDR3 reads CASSLVADSYEQYF. DNA for the CDR3: TGTGCCAGCAGCTTGGTCGCGGACAGCTACGAGCAGTACTTC.

The chain is built from TRBV12-2 and TRBJ2-2. TRBV12-2 represents a pseudogene. The CDR3 spans 16 residues. The CDR3 sequence is CASRLVWGARTGELFF. CDR3 DNA sequence: TGTGCAAGTCGCTTAGTGTGGGGGGCGCGAACCGGGGAGCTGTTTTTT.

V usage is TRBV28 and J usage is TRBJ2-2, with 8 nucleotides matching TRBD1. Germline V gene lookup returns CDR1 MDHEN and CDR2 SYDVKM. V lost 6 bases to trimming and J lost 3 bases; unmatched junction nucleotides: 18. The CDR3 is 19 residues long. The CDR3 DNA reads as TGTGCCAGCAGGAGGGGCGAAGGGACCGGGACAGGATACACCGGGGAGCTGTTTTTT. It encodes CASRRGEGTGTGYTGELFF.

The rearrangement uses TRBV11-2 and TRBJ1-1; tentatively, D is TRBD1 (6 bases). This CDR3 comprises 15 residues. CDR1 and CDR2 from the germline V gene are SGHAT and FQNNGV. The V and J ends lost 2 bases and 4 bases respectively, with 14 bases between them. CDR3 DNA sequence: TGTGCCAGCAGCTTACAGCTGGGGGGGGCCACTGAAGCTTTCTTT. Translated, it gives CASSLQLGGATEAFF.

The V and J genes are TRBV30 and TRBJ1-6; D unclear. Trimming removed 0 bases from V and 7 bases from J, with 19 bases in between. CDR1 and CDR2 from the germline V gene are GTSNPN and SVGIG (reference sequence). The length of the CDR3 is 17 residues. The CDR3: CAWSVARTPGLNSPLHF. The CDR3 DNA sequence: TGTGCCTGGAGTGTGGCGCGGACCCCTGGGCTAAATTCACCCCTCCACTTT.

The rearrangement joins TRBV19 to TRBJ2-3; D may be TRBD2 (5 bases). The length of the CDR3 is 16 residues. V lost 3 bases and J lost 0, with 13 bases in between. The germline gives CDR1 LNHDA, CDR2 SQIVND (reference sequence). The CDR3 coding sequence is TGTGCCAGTAGTATCCAACTCGGGGAAAGCACAGATACGCAGTATTTT. This sequence encodes CASSIQLGESTDTQYF.

Worth noting for this clone: One junction end does not reproduce the germline sequence, and a read error may be involved. The chain combines TRBV14 with TRBJ2-1, with 9 positions matching TRBD1. Germline V gives CDR1 SGHDN, CDR2 FVKESK. The length of the CDR3 is 12 residues. The chain's CDR3 is CASSHTGGPRVF. DNA of the CDR3: TGTGCCAGCAGCCATACAGGGGGCCCGCGGGTCTTC.

The CDR3 here is CASSLPQGETMNTEAFF. CDR3 DNA: TGTGCCAGCAGCTTACCACAGGGGGAGACTATGAACACTGAAGCTTTCTTT. V usage is TRBV5-4 and J usage is TRBJ1-1; 8 bases match TRBD1. The CDR3 totals 17 residues. J lost 0 bases, V lost 2 bases, and 9 bases had no gene match. Germline loops: CDR1 SGHNT, CDR2 YYREEE (reference sequence). The full variable domain, in which reference TRBV5-4 and TRBJ1-1 provide the parts outside the CDR3, is ETGVTQSPTHLIKTRGQQVTLRCSSQSGHNTVSWYQQALGQGPQFIFQYYREEENGRGNFPPRFSGLQFPNYSSELNVNALELDDSALYLCASSLPQGETMNTEAFFGQGTRLTVV.

The V call is TRBV28, the J call TRBJ2-7; 10 bases line up with TRBD1. The germline CDR1 and CDR2 sequences are MDHEN and SYDVKM. There are 16 residues in the CDR3. V shed 7 bases, J shed 7 bases, and the junction held 16 bases outside the gene matches. In DNA, the CDR3 is TGTGCCAGCACCCCCGGGGACAGGGGCAGGACGAAGGAGCAGTACGTC. It translates to CASTPGDRGRTKEQYV.

This clone was found once. J is TRBJ2-5 and V is TRBV5-4, with D uncertain. The CDR3 has 12 amino acids. Trimming removed 1 base from V and 5 bases from J, with 6 bases in between. Germline V gives CDR1 SGHNT, CDR2 YYREEE (reference sequence). DNA for the CDR3: TGTGCCAGCAGCTTGAGTGTGGAGACCCAGTACTTC. It yields the protein CASSLSVETQYF.